This entry lists 9 T cell receptor beta chains sequenced from one sample in a study of identical twins listed by TCRdb under 2016. Library preparation used 5' RACE. The data were produced on an Illumina HiSeq 2000. TCRdb reprocessing: public reads trimmed at Q25 with fastp, clones called with MiXCR, in-frame beta chains kept. Every entry covers one CDR3 protein and lists the most common genes and DNA from its rows. The sample data list some 660,000 distinct CDR3 sequences, and around 8.6% of these were observed just once. The ten largest make up around 0.95% of the sample. These data were also filed under a second study, of yellow fever vaccine responses in identical twins.

Material for sequencing was PBMCs. These receptors all stem from a woman younger than 35 in good health.

The table lists this clonotype with a few counts. The chain links TRBV20-1 to TRBJ2-7, with D uncertain. Germline V gene data show CDR1 as DFQATT and CDR2 as SNEGSKA (reference sequence). The CDR3 contains 12 residues. DNA for the CDR3: TGCAGCACCGGCCGGGTTCCTGACGAGCAGTACTTC. It encodes CSTGRVPDEQYF.

This rearrangement joins TRBV5-1 to TRBJ2-3; 8 nucleotides agree with TRBD1. The germline gives CDR1 SGHRS, CDR2 YFSETQ. The CDR3 has 14 residues. V was clipped by 6 bases and J by 3 bases; unmatched bases: 6. The CDR3 nucleotides read TGCGCCAGCACTGTGACAGGGGATACAGATACGCAGTATTTT. This codes for CASTVTGDTDTQYF. Supplemented by reference TRBV5-1 and TRBJ2-3, the full variable domain reads KAGVTQTPRYLIKTRGQQVTLSCSPISGHRSVSWYQQTPGQGLQFLFEYFSETQRNKGNFPGRFSGRQFSNSRSEMNVSTLELGDSALYLCASTVTGDTDTQYFGPGTRLTVL.

The CDR3 sequence is CASSKDRGSIGEQFF. In DNA form, the CDR3 reads TGTGCCAGCAGCAAGGACAGGGGGTCCATTGGTGAGCAGTTCTTC. The V gene is TRBV7-2, the J gene TRBJ2-1; 10 bases match TRBD1. Germline-derived CDR1 and CDR2 are SGHTA and FQGNSA. This CDR3 region has 15 residues. J lost 9 bases, V lost 5 bases, and 10 bases had no gene match.

In this sample, this clonotype turned up a few times. CDR3 nucleotide sequence: TGCGCCAGCAGCTTATCCTCGGGACTAGCGGGAGCCATTCAGTACTTC. The encoded protein is CASSLSSGLAGAIQYF. This chain uses TRBV4-3 with TRBJ2-4; 14 nucleotides agree with TRBD2. Losses at the gene ends were 5 bases for V and 9 bases for J; bases not matched to a gene: 9. The CDR3 has 16 residues. Germline CDR1 reads LGHNA; CDR2 reads YSLEER.

The V call is TRBV7-9, the J call TRBJ2-7, with a tentative D call TRBD2 (5 bases). Looked up from germline, CDR1 is SEHNR and CDR2 is FQNEAQ (reference sequence). V lost 1 base, J lost 0 bases, and 10 bases lay in between. CDR3 size: 15 residues. The CDR3 region has the DNA TGTGCCAGCAGCTTAGGGCCGGGAAACTCCTACGAGCAGTACTTC. Protein: CASSLGPGNSYEQYF.

The rearrangement uses TRBV15 and TRBJ2-6, with D unclear. CDR3 length: 16 amino acids. CDR1 and CDR2 from the germline V gene are LNHNV and YYDKDF (reference sequence). Trimming took off 2 bases at V and 0 bases at J, with 8 bases between the two ends. The CDR3 nucleotides are TGTGCCACCAGCAGACAAAAGGGCTCTGGGGCCAACGTCCTGACTTTC. It codes for CATSRQKGSGANVLTF.

In its sample, this clonotype was seen a few times. This chain connects TRBV3-1 to TRBJ2-5; 7 bases align to TRBD2. After removal of 3 bases from V and 3 bases from J, the junction contained 7 bases not matched to a gene. Germline values: CDR1 LGHDT, CDR2 YNNKEL (reference sequence). This CDR3 has 15 residues. The CDR3 region is CASSHARLAEETQYF. The CDR3 DNA reads TGTGCCAGCAGCCACGCCCGACTAGCAGAAGAGACCCAGTACTTC.

This clonotype has just a few counts. The chain uses TRBV2 and TRBJ1-6; D not certain. V lost 9 bases and J lost 4, with 13 bases in between. The CDR3 loop spans 14 amino acids. Germline assignment: CDR1 SNHLY and CDR2 FYNNEI. The CDR3 DNA is TGTGCCAGAGGGTCCAACACTTATAATTCACCCCTCCACTTT. Protein product: CARGSNTYNSPLHF.

The chain recombines TRBV7-2 with TRBJ2-1; 12 bases agree with TRBD2. V was clipped by 2 bases and J by 7 bases; unmatched bases: 6. The CDR3 contains 16 residues. The germline V gene encodes CDR1 SGHTA and CDR2 FQGNSA. For the CDR3, the DNA is TGTGCCAGCAGCTTAAATCCTAGCGGGGGGGCAAATGAGCAGTTCTTC. It yields the protein CASSLNPSGGANEQFF.